This T cell receptor (beta chain) is from a study of blood T cell repertoires in COVID-19. Background on the study: The United States, Italy and Spain supplied acute and convalescent COVID-19 samples. T cells, B-cell-depleted T cells, or PBMCs supplied cDNA or gDNA.

As processed by the authors: Reference gene primer amplification in the assay estimated nucleated cell counts. TCRdb keeps only in-frame clones here, not all; method: immunoSEQ multiplex PCR. V and J calls plus clone size are reproduced from that table; the DNA served to infer D and trimming. The sample consists of 23,000 or so clones, 85% to 95% of them appearing once. The CDR3 sequence is 14 residues long. Per the germline V gene, CDR1 is ENHRY and CDR2 is SYGVKD. V lost 6 bases to trimming and J lost 5 bases, with 16 bases between them. The chain is built from TRBV10-3 and TRBJ2-5, with TRBD2 as a possible D gene (5 bases). This clonotype originated in a human donor in a cohort sampled during active COVID-19. The sequencing sample was made of peripheral blood. The CDR3 DNA is TGTGCCATCAGAGCAGGCCGGGATTTGGAGACCCAGTACTTC. Amino acids: CAIRAGRDLETQYF.